The present T cell receptor beta chain was sequenced within a study of blood T cell repertoires in COVID-19. Study at large: Some COVID-19 samples were acute and others convalescent; all came from the United States, Italy and Spain. Sources were T cells, B-cell-depleted T cells, or PBMCs; the material itself was cDNA or gDNA.

The germline gives CDR1 SEHNR, CDR2 FQNEAQ (reference sequence). V shed 5 bases, J shed 7 bases, and the junction held 6 bases outside the gene matches. The CDR3 sequence is 15 residues long. Authors' processing steps: By means of reference gene primer amplification, nucleated cell counts were estimated. Clones were read by immunoSEQ multiplex PCR, and TCRdb kept only the in-frame ones, dropping some. V and J calls and clone size follow that table, whereas D and trimming were derived from the DNA. This table holds roughly 39,000 clones, approximately 92% found once. This sequence joins TRBV7-9 and TRBJ2-1; 12 bases align to TRBD2. The sequence derives from a young man with active or convalescent COVID-19. The sample was peripheral blood. CDR3 loop: CASSPLAGGLNEQFF. The CDR3 DNA reads as TGTGCCAGCAGCCCACTAGCGGGAGGTCTGAATGAGCAGTTCTTC.